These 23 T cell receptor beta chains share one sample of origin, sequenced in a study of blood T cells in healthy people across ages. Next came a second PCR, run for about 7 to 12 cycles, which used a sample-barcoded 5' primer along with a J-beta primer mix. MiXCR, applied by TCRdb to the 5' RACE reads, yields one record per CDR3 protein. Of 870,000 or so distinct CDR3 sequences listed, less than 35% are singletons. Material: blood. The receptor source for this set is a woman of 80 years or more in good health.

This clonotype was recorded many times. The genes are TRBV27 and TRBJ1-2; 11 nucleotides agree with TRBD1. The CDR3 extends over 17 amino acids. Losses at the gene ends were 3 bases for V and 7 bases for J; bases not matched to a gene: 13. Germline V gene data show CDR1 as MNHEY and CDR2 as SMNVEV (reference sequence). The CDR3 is CASSFYRLDRGPSGYTF. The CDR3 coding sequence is TGTGCCAGCAGTTTTTATCGCCTGGACAGGGGGCCATCTGGCTACACCTTC.

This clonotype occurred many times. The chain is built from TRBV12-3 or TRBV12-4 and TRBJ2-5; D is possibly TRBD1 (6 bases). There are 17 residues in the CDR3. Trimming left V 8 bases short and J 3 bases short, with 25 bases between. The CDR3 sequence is CASARGRTASSEETQYF. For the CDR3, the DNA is TGTGCCAGCGCCAGGGGCCGAACCGCATCCTCAGAAGAGACCCAGTACTTC.

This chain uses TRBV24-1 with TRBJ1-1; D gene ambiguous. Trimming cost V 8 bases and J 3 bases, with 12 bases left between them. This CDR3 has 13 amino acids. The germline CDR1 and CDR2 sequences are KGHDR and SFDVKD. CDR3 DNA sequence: TGTGCCACCAATTTCAGAGGTCACACTGAAGCTTTCTTT. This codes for CATNFRGHTEAFF.

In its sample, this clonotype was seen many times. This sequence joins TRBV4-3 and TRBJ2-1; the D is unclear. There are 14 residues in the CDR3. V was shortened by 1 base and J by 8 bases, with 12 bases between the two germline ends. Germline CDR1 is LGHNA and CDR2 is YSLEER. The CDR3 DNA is TGCGCCAGCAGCCAAGGCAACGCTAGGGATGAGCAGTTCTTC. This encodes CASSQGNARDEQFF.

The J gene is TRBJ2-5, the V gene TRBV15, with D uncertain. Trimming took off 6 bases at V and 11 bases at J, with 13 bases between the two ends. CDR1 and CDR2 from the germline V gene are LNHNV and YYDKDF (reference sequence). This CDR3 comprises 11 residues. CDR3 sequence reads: CATRAQSEQYF. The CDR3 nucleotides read TGTGCCACCAGGGCGCAGTCTGAGCAGTACTTC. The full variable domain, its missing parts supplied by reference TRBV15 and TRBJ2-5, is DAMVIQNPRYQVTQFGKPVTLSCSQTLNHNVMYWYQQKSSQAPKLLFHYYDKDFNNEADTPDNFQSRRPNTSFCFLDIRSPGLGDTAMYLCATRAQSEQYFGPGTRLLVL.

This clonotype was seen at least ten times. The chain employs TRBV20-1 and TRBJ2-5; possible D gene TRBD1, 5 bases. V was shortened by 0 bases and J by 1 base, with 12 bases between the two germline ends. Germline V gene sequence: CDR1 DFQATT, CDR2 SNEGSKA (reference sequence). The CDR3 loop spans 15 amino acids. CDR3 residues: CSAREPGITQETQYF. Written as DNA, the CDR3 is TGCAGTGCTAGAGAACCAGGGATAACCCAAGAGACCCAGTACTTC.

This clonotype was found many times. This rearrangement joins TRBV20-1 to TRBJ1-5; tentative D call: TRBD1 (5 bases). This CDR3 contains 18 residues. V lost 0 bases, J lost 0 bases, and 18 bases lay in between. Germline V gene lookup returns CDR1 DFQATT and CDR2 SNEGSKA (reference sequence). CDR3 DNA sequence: TGCAGTGCTAGAGATGGTTTAGGGGTACGAGCTAGCAATCAGCCCCAGCATTTT. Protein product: CSARDGLGVRASNQPQHF.

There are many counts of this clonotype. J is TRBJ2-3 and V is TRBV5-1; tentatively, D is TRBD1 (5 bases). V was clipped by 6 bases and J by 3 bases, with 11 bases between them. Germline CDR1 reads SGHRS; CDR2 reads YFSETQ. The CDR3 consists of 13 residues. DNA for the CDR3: TGCGCCAGCACGAAAGGGGAAACAGATACGCAGTATTTT. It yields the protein CASTKGETDTQYF.

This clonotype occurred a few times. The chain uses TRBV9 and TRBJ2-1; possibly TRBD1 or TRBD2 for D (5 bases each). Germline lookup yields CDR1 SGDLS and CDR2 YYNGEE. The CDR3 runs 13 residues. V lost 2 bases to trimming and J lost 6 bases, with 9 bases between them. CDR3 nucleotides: TGTGCCAGCAGCGTTTGGGGGTTCAATGAGCAGTTCTTC. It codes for CASSVWGFNEQFF.

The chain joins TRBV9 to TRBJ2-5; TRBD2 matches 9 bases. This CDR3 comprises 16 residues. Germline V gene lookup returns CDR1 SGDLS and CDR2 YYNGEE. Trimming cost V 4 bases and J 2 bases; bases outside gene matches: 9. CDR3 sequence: CASSPSTSGAQETQYF. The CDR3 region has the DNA TGTGCCAGCAGCCCCTCGACTAGCGGAGCTCAAGAGACCCAGTACTTC.

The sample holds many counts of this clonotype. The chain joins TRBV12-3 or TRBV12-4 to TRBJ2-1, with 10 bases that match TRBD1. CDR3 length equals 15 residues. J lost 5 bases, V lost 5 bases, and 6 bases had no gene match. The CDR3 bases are TGTGCCAGCAGTGGGGCGGACAGGGGGAACAATGAGCAGTTCTTC. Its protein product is CASSGADRGNNEQFF.

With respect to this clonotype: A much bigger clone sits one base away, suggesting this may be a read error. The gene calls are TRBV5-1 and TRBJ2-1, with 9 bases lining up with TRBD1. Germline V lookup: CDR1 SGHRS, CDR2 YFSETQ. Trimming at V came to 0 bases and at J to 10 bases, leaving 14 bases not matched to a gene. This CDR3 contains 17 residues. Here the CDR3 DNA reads TGCGCCAGCAGCTTGGAAGGGACAGGGTATAGCTCCTACGAGCAGTTCTTC. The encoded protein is CASSLEGTGYSSYEQFF.

CDR3 nucleotides: TGTGCCAGCCGGTCCTCGGACTTCGCAACTAATGAAAAACTGTTTTTT. It encodes CASRSSDFATNEKLFF. The chain joins TRBV27 to TRBJ1-4; D ambiguous. This CDR3 has 16 amino acids. The V and J ends lost 8 bases and 0 bases respectively, with 16 bases between them. Germline V gives CDR1 MNHEY, CDR2 SMNVEV (reference sequence).

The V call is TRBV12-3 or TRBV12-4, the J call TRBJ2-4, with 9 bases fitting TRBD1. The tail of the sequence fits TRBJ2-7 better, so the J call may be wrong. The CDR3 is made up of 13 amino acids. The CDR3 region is CASRVTGGYEQYF. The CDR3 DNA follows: TGTGCCAGCAGGGTGACAGGGGGCTACGAGCAGTACTTC.

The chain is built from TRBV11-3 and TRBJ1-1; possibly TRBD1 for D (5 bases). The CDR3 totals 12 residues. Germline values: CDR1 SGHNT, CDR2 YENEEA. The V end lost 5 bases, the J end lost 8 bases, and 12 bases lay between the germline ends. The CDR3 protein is CASSPQQEEAFF. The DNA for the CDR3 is TGTGCCAGCAGCCCCCAACAGGAGGAAGCTTTCTTT.

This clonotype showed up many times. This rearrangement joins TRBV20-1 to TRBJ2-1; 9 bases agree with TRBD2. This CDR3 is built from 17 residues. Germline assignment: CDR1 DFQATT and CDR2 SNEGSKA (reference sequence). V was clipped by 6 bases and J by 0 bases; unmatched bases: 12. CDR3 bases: TGCAGTGCCCACTTTAGCGGGGGCCGTTTCTCCTACAATGAGCAGTTCTTC. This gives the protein CSAHFSGGRFSYNEQFF.

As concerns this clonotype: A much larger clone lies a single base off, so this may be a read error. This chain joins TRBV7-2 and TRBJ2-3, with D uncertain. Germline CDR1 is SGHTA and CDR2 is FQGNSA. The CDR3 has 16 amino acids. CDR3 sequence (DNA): TGTGCCAGCAGCCCAGGACGGAACACTTACCCCGATACGCGGTATTTT. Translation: CASSPGRNTYPDTRYF. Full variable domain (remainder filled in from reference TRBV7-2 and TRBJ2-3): GAGVSQSPSNKVTEKGKDVELRCDPISGHTALYWYRQSLGQGLEFLIYFQGNSAPDKSGLPSDRFSAERTGGSVSTLTIQRTQQEDSAVYLCASSPGRNTYPDTRYFGPGTRLTVL.

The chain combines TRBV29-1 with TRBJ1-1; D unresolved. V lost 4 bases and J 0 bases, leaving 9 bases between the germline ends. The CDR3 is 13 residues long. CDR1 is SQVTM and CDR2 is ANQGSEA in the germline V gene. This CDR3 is CSVVLGLNTEAFF. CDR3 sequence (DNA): TGCAGCGTTGTTCTGGGTTTGAACACTGAAGCTTTCTTT.

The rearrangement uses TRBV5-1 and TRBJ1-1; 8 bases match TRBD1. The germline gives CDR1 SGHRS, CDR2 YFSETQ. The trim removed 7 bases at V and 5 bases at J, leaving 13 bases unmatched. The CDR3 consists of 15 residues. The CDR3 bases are TGCGCCAGCTCAAACGGGTTCAGGGGGCGTACTGAAGCTTTCTTT. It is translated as CASSNGFRGRTEAFF.

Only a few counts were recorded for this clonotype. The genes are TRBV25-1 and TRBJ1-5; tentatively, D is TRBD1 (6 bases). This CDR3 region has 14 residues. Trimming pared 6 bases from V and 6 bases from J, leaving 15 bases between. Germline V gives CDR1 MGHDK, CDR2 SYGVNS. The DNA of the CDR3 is TGTGCCAGCAGCCCCTCCCAGGGGAGTCAGCCCCAGCATTTT. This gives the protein CASSPSQGSQPQHF.

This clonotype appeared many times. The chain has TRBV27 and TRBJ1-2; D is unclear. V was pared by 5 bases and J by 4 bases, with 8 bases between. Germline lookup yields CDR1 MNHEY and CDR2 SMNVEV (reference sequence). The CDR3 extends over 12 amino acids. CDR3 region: CASSQRGYGYTF. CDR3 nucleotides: TGTGCCAGCAGTCAGAGAGGCTATGGCTACACCTTC.

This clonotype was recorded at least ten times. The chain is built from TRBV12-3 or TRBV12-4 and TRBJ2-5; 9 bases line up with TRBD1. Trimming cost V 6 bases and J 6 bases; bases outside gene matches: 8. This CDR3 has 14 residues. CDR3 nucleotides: TGTGCCAGCAGCCCTACAGGGGGCGCACAGACCCAGTACTTC. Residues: CASSPTGGAQTQYF.

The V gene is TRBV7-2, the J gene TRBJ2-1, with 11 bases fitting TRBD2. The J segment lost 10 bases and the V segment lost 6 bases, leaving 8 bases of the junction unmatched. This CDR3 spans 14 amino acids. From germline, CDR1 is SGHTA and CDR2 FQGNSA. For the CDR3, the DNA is TGTGCCAGCAGTGTGAGACTAGCGGGGAACGAGCAGTTCTTC. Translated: CASSVRLAGNEQFF.